This section outlines one TCR beta chain sequence together with its context. This CDR3 is built from 15 residues. Trimming removed 2 bases from V and 0 bases from J; junction bases left unmatched: 3. Germline CDR1 and CDR2: SGHDT and YYEEEE. The entry originates in a study of CD8+ T cells in alopecia areata. Documented treatment: oral pan-JAK inhibitor, 5-10 mg twice daily. RNA extraction and reverse transcription yielded cDNA as sequencing template. Assay: immunoSEQ multiplex PCR; the TCRdb copy retains only in-frame clones and omits some. The sample gives some 190,000 clones, approximately 50% of which show up once; around 10% is in the top ten.

The chain uses TRBV5-6 and TRBJ2-7, with 9 bases aligning to TRBD2. The clonotype originates from a human donor with alopecia areata. Sequencing used CD8+ T cells sorted from blood, obtained between weeks 51 and 52, from a patient treated with tofacitinib. CDR3 protein: CASSFLGLASYEQYF. The CDR3 DNA reads TGTGCCAGCAGCTTCCTGGGACTAGCCTCCTACGAGCAGTACTTC.